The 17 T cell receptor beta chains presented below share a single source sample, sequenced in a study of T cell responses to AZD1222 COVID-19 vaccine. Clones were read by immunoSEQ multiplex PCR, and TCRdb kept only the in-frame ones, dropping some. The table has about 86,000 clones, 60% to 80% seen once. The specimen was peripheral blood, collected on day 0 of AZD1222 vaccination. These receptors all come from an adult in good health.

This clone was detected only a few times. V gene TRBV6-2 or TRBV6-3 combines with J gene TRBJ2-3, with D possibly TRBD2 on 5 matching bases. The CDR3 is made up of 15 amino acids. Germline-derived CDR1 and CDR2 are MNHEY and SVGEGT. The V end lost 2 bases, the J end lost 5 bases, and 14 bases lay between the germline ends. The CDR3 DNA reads TGTGCCAGCAGTTACGCGGTGGTAGCGCTAGATACGCAGTATTTT. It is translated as CASSYAVVALDTQYF.

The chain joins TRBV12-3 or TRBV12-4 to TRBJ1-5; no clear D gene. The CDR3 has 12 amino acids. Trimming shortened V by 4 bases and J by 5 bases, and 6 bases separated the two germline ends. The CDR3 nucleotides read TGTGCCAGCAGTTACGGGGATCAGCCCCAGCATTTT. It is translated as CASSYGDQPQHF.

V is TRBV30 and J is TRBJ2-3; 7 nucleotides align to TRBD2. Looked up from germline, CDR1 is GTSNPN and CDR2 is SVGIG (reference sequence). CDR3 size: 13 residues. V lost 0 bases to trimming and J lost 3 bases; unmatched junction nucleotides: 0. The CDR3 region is CAWSVGGTDTQYF. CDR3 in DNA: TGTGCCTGGAGTGTCGGGGGGACAGATACGCAGTATTTT.

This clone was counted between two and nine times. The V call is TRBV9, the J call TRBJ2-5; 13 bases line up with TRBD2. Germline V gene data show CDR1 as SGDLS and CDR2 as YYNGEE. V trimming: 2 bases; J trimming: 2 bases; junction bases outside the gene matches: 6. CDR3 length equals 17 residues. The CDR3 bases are TGTGCCAGCAGCGTGCGGGGACTAGCGGGAAATCAAGAGACCCAGTACTTC. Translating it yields CASSVRGLAGNQETQYF.

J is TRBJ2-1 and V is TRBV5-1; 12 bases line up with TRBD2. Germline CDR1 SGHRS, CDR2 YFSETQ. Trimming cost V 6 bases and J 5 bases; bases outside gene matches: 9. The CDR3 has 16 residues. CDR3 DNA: TGCGCCAGCAACCAACTCCTAGCGGGAGGGAACAATGAGCAGTTCTTC. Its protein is CASNQLLAGGNNEQFF.

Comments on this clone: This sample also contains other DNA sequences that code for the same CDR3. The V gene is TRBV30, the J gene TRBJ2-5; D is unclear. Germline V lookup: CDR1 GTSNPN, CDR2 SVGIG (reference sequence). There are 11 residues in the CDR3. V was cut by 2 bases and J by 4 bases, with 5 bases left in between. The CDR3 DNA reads TGTGCCTGGAGTTGGGGAGAGACCCAGTACTTC. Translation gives CAWSWGETQYF.

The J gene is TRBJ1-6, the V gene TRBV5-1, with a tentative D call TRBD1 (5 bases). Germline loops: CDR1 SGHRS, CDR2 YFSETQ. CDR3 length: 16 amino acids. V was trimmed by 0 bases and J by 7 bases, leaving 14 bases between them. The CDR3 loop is CASSLETARKNSPLHF. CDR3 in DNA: TGCGCCAGCAGCTTGGAGACAGCCCGGAAGAATTCACCCCTCCACTTT.

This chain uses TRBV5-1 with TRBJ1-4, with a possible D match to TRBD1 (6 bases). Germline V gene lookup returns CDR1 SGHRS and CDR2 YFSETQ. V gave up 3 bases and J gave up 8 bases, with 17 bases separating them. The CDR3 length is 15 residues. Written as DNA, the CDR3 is TGCGCCAGCAGCTCAACAGGGAGTGGGCAAGAAAAACTGTTTTTT. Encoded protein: CASSSTGSGQEKLFF.

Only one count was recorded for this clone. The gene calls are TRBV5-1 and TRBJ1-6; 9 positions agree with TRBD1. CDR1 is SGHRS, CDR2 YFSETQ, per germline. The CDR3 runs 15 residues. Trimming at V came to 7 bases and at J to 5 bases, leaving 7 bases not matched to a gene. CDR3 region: CASCSGTGNNSPLHF. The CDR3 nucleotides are TGCGCCAGCTGTTCCGGGACAGGGAATAATTCACCCCTCCACTTT. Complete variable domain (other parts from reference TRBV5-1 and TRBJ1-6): KAGVTQTPRYLIKTRGQQVTLSCSPISGHRSVSWYQQTPGQGLQFLFEYFSETQRNKGNFPGRFSGRQFSNSRSEMNVSTLELGDSALYLCASCSGTGNNSPLHFGNGTRLTVT.

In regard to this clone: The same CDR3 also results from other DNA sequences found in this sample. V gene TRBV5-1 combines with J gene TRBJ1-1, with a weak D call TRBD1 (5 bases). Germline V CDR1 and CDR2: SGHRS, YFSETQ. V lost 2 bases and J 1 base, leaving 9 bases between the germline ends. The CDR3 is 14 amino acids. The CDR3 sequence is CASSLQEGNTEAFF. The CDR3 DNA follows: TGCGCCAGCAGCTTACAGGAGGGGAACACTGAAGCTTTCTTT.

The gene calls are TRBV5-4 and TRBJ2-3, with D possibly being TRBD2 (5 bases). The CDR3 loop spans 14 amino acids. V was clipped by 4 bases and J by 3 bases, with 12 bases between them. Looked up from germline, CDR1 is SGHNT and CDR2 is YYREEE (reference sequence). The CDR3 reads CASSTEWETDTQYF. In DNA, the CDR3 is TGTGCCAGCAGCACCGAATGGGAGACAGATACGCAGTATTTT.

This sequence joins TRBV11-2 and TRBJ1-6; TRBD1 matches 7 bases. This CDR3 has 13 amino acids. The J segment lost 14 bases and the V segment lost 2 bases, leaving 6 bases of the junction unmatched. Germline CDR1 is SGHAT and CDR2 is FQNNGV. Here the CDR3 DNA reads TGTGCCAGCAGCTTAACCGACAGGGTGACCCTCCACTTT. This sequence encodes CASSLTDRVTLHF.

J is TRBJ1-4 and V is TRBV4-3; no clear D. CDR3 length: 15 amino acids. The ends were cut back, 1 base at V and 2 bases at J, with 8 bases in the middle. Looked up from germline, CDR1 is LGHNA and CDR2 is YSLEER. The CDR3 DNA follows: TGCGCCAGCAGCCAAGGGGCACAGACTAATGAAAAACTGTTTTTT. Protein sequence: CASSQGAQTNEKLFF.

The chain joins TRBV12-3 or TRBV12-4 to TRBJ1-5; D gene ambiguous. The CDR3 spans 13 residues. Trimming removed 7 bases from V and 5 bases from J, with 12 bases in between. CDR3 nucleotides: TGTGCCAGCACCTCCGGCGTTGATCAGCCCCAGCATTTT. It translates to CASTSGVDQPQHF.

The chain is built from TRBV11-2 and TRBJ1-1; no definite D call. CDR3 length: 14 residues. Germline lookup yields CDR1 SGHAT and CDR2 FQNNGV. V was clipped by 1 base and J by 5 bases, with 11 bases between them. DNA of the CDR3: TGTGCCAGCAGCTTAGGTACGGGAAGAACTGAAGCTTTCTTT. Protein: CASSLGTGRTEAFF.

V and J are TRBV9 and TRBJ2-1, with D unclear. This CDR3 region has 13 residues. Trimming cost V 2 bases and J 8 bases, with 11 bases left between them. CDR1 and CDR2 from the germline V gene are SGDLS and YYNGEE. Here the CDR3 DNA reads TGTGCCAGCAGCGTGCCAAACAGCTATGAGCAGTTCTTC. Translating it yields CASSVPNSYEQFF.

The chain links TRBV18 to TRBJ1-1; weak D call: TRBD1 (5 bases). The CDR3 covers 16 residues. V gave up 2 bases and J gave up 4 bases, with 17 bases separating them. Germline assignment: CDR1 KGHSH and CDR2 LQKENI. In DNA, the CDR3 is TGTGCCAGCTCACCAGGGACGGGTGGGGAGATCACTGAAGCTTTCTTT. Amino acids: CASSPGTGGEITEAFF.